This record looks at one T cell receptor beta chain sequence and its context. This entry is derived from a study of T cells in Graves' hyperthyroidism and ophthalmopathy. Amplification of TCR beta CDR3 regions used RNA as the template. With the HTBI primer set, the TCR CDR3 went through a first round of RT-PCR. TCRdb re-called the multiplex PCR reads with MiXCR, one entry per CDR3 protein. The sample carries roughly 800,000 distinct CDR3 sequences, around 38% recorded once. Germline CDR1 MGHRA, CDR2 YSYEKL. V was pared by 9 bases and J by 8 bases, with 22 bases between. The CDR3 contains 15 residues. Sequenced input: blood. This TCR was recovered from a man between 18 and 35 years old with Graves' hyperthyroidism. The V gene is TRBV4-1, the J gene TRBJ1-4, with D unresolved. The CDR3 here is CASSTRGVVGEKLFF. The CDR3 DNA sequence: TGCGCCAGTTCCACAAGAGGTGTTGTCGGGGAAAAACTGTTTTTT.